Listed below are T cell receptor beta chains from one sample, sequenced in a study of cytomegalovirus exposure and HLA in healthy donors. The table came from immunoSEQ multiplex PCR; TCRdb's copy has only in-frame clones and leaves some out. The sample lists about 160,000 clones, 80% occurring once. Sequencing was carried out using PBMCs. The receptors come from a man aged 30 to 45 in good health and CMV-seronegative. CDR3s include the opening cysteine and the closing phenylalanine or tryptophan. The order of the fields is J gene, V gene, clone size, D gene, CDR3 DNA, CDR3 protein. A D gene is named only where the DNA matches it firmly. Only some rows state a clone size, as once, few, many or a class for expanded clones.

j_call: TRBJ2-7; v_call: TRBV27; clone_size: NA; d_call: TRBD1; cdr3_nt: TGTGCCAGCAGGGGACAGGGTAGGGACGAGCAGTACTTC; cdr3_aa: CASRGQGRDEQYF
j_call: TRBJ2-1; v_call: TRBV29-1; clone_size: NA; d_call: TRBD1; cdr3_nt: TGCAGCGCCGAGGGCCCCGGGACAGTCTCCTACAATGAGCAGTTCTTC; cdr3_aa: CSAEGPGTVSYNEQFF
j_call: TRBJ1-2; v_call: TRBV19; clone_size: NA; d_call: TRBD1; cdr3_nt: TGTGCCAGTAGCCCAACAGGGGTCTATGGCTACACCTTC; cdr3_aa: CASSPTGVYGYTF
j_call: TRBJ1-2; v_call: TRBV28; clone_size: once; d_call: NA; cdr3_nt: TGTGCCAGCGACACAGGTTCTTCTAACTATGGCTACACCTTC; cdr3_aa: CASDTGSSNYGYTF
j_call: TRBJ1-1; v_call: TRBV5-1; clone_size: NA; d_call: TRBD1; cdr3_nt: TGCGCCAGCAGCTGGGGGCCTACAGGGGCGAACACTGAAGCTTTCTTT; cdr3_aa: CASSWGPTGANTEAFF
j_call: TRBJ1-1; v_call: TRBV5-1; clone_size: few; d_call: NA; cdr3_nt: TGCGCCAGCAGCCAACAGGTCCTCGAGGCTGAAGCTTTCTTT; cdr3_aa: CASSQQVLEAEAFF
j_call: TRBJ2-5; v_call: TRBV6-5; clone_size: few; d_call: NA; cdr3_nt: TGTGCCAGCAGTCGTTCGTTTTTTGGGGCCGGGACCCAGTACTTC; cdr3_aa: CASSRSFFGAGTQYF
j_call: TRBJ1-3; v_call: TRBV19; clone_size: NA; d_call: NA; cdr3_nt: TGTGCCAGTAGTACAGGGGCCTCTGGAAACACCATATATTTT; cdr3_aa: CASSTGASGNTIYF
j_call: TRBJ2-3; v_call: TRBV27; clone_size: NA; d_call: NA; cdr3_nt: TGTGCCAGCAGTTTGAGTGATAACACAGATACGCAGTATTTT; cdr3_aa: CASSLSDNTDTQYF
j_call: TRBJ2-1; v_call: TRBV9; clone_size: NA; d_call: TRBD2; cdr3_nt: TGTGCCAGCAGCCGGGAGGCGGGAGTAGACAATGAGCAGTTCTTC; cdr3_aa: CASSREAGVDNEQFF
j_call: TRBJ1-1; v_call: TRBV7-2; clone_size: once; d_call: NA; cdr3_nt: TGTGCCAGCAGCCTACGGAGGGAAGGTGGCACTGAAGCTTTCTTT; cdr3_aa: CASSLRREGGTEAFF
j_call: TRBJ1-6; v_call: TRBV2; clone_size: NA; d_call: NA; cdr3_nt: TGTGCCATCAACAAGTGGGCGCGGGGTGAAAATTCACCCCTCCACTTT; cdr3_aa: CAINKWARGENSPLHF
j_call: TRBJ1-4; v_call: TRBV6-1; clone_size: medium-sized; d_call: TRBD1; cdr3_nt: TGTGCCAGCAGGGGACAGGGGGAGAGTGAAAAACTGTTTTTT; cdr3_aa: CASRGQGESEKLFF
j_call: TRBJ2-7; v_call: TRBV5-1; clone_size: NA; d_call: TRBD2; cdr3_nt: TGCGCCAGCAGGGAATCAGCGGGGGTTAGCTCCTACGAGCAGTACTTC; cdr3_aa: CASRESAGVSSYEQYF
j_call: TRBJ1-2; v_call: TRBV7-9; clone_size: few; d_call: NA; cdr3_nt: TGTGCCAGCAGCTTATCAGTATATGGCTACACCTTC; cdr3_aa: CASSLSVYGYTF
j_call: TRBJ2-5; v_call: TRBV10-3; clone_size: few; d_call: NA; cdr3_nt: TGTGCCATCAGTGTACAAGAGACCCAGTACTTC; cdr3_aa: CAISVQETQYF
j_call: TRBJ2-7; v_call: TRBV9; clone_size: NA; d_call: NA; cdr3_nt: TGTGCCAGCAGCGTAGACCCAAGCACCTACGAGCAGTACTTC; cdr3_aa: CASSVDPSTYEQYF
j_call: TRBJ1-1; v_call: TRBV28; clone_size: NA; d_call: NA; cdr3_nt: TGTGCCAGCAGCGCAGGGTTTTCCACTGAAGCTTTCTTT; cdr3_aa: CASSAGFSTEAFF